This T cell receptor beta chain was profiled in a study of blood T cell repertoires in COVID-19. Study as a whole: Researchers got acute and convalescent COVID-19 samples from the United States, Italy and Spain. T cells, B-cell-depleted T cells, or PBMCs provided the cDNA or gDNA that served as material.

Trimming stripped 0 bases from V and 10 bases from J, with 14 bases between. This CDR3 region has 15 residues. Germline-derived CDR1 and CDR2 are SGHRS and YFSETQ. As processed by the authors: The authors estimated nucleated cell counts from reference gene primer amplification. The protocol was immunoSEQ multiplex PCR, while the TCRdb copy is restricted to in-frame clones and leaves out a portion. D and trimming were read from the DNA, whereas the V and J calls and clone size are those reported in that table. Of roughly 250,000 clones in the sample, 70% to 85% were seen once. The sample consisted of peripheral blood. The TCR sequence derives from a woman aged 40 to 50 with active or convalescent COVID-19. The chain employs TRBV5-1 and TRBJ1-6; a possible D gene is TRBD1 (5 bases). CDR3 sequence reads: CASSLAPGIGSPLHF. CDR3 in DNA: TGCGCCAGCAGCTTGGCCCCAGGGATTGGGTCACCCCTCCACTTT.